The clone carrying this T cell receptor (beta chain) was picked up a small number of times. The antigen is unknown. This sample stems from a study of beta chain features in type 1 diabetes. Study-level points and caveats: Shorter TCRB CDR3s, moderately but significantly so, marked every one of the four CD4+ subsets in Type 1 diabetes patients.

Every bit of the isolated RNA underwent reverse transcription, so sequencing read expressed TCRB transcripts. The data were produced by immunoSEQ multiplex PCR, yet TCRdb's version contains in-frame clones alone and is incomplete. The sample has under 350,000 clones, 24% seen once. The sequenced material came from naive CD4+ T cells from blood. This receptor was taken from a woman in her 30s with type 1 diabetes.

The CDR3 nucleotides read TGCAGCGTTGCCCTGACAGTCGACTATGGCTACACCTTC. Translating it yields CSVALTVDYGYTF. The chain uses TRBV29-1 and TRBJ1-2; weak D call: TRBD1 (5 bases). The V gene lost 4 bases and the J gene lost 3 bases, with 12 bases spanning the gap. The length of the CDR3 is 13 residues. Germline V lookup: CDR1 SQVTM, CDR2 ANQGSEA.